The 13 T cell receptor beta chains presented below share a single source sample, sequenced in a study of blood T cell repertoires in COVID-19. TCRdb keeps only in-frame clones here, not all; method: immunoSEQ multiplex PCR. The table has about 150,000 clones, roughly 80% seen once. The sequencing input was peripheral blood. Receptor source: a woman aged 55-69 years with acute or convalescent COVID-19.

V is TRBV11-3 and J is TRBJ2-1; D possibly corresponds to TRBD2 (6 bases). The CDR3 has 13 residues. Trimming took off 0 bases at V and 8 bases at J, with 8 bases between the two ends. The germline V gene encodes CDR1 SGHNT and CDR2 YENEEA. The CDR3 reads CASSLDTGDEQFF. The CDR3 DNA reads as TGTGCCAGCAGCTTAGACACGGGGGATGAGCAGTTCTTC.

The V call is TRBV4-2, the J call TRBJ2-1, with 13 bases lining up with TRBD2. The CDR3 consists of 19 residues. The junction had 9 bases not matched to a gene; V was cut back by 4 bases and J by 0 bases. CDR1 is LGHNA and CDR2 is YNFKEQ in the germline V gene. As DNA, the CDR3 is TGTGCCAGCAGCCCACGGACTAGCGGGGGCGGGGCCTCCTACAATGAGCAGTTCTTC. Encoded protein: CASSPRTSGGGASYNEQFF.

The chain is built from TRBV19 and TRBJ2-7, with TRBD1 matching over 10 bases. Germline-derived CDR1 and CDR2 are LNHDA and SQIVND (reference sequence). The CDR3 is 15 amino acids. V trimming: 6 bases; J trimming: 2 bases; junction bases outside the gene matches: 7. The CDR3 spells CASSPGQGRTYEQYV. The CDR3 nucleotides read TGTGCCAGTAGCCCGGGACAGGGGAGAACCTACGAGCAGTACGTC.

The rearrangement uses TRBV6-6 and TRBJ1-3; tentative D call: TRBD1 (5 bases). Germline CDR1 is MNHNY and CDR2 is SVGAGI (reference sequence). V lost 2 bases and J lost 4, with 9 bases in between. This CDR3 region has 14 residues. In nucleotides, the CDR3 is TGTGCCAGCAGTTACGGGGGAGGGGGAAACACCATATATTTT. It encodes CASSYGGGGNTIYF.

This clone was seen just once. This sequence joins TRBV3-1 (or the pseudogene TRBV3-2) and TRBJ1-1; TRBD1 is a possible D gene (6 bases). CDR1 is LGHDT, CDR2 YNNKEL, per germline (reference sequence). This CDR3 comprises 16 residues. V was pared by 1 base and J by 0 bases, with 12 bases between. The CDR3 loop is CASSQARGIMNTEAFF. In DNA, the CDR3 is TGTGCCAGCAGCCAAGCGAGGGGGATAATGAACACTGAAGCTTTCTTT.

In the case of this clone: This sample includes further DNA sequences coding for the same CDR3. The chain couples TRBV5-1 to TRBJ2-7; the match to TRBD2 covers 9 bases. The CDR3 is made up of 15 amino acids. Unmatched junction bases numbered 3, after V lost 0 bases and J lost 2 bases. Germline CDR1 SGHRS, CDR2 YFSETQ. Written as DNA, the CDR3 is TGCGCCAGCAGCTTGGGAGCGGGGGGTCCCTACGAGCAGTACTTC. Encoded protein: CASSLGAGGPYEQYF.

The chain recombines TRBV6-5 with TRBJ1-1, with D possibly being TRBD1 (5 bases). Trimming removed 0 bases at V and 10 bases at J, with 9 bases between. The CDR3 contains 12 residues. Per the germline V gene, CDR1 is MNHEY and CDR2 is SVGAGI. DNA of the CDR3: TGTGCCAGCAGTTACTCGGGAGGGGCAGCTTTCTTT. Translation: CASSYSGGAAFF.

The chain joins TRBV5-6 to TRBJ2-3; 9 nucleotides line up with TRBD1. The V and J ends lost 4 bases and 2 bases, in that order; junction bases with no gene match: 8. Germline-derived CDR1 and CDR2 are SGHDT and YYEEEE. The CDR3 sequence is 16 residues long. The CDR3 loop is CASSILGQGNTDTQYF. CDR3 sequence (DNA): TGTGCCAGCAGCATCCTCGGACAGGGGAACACAGATACGCAGTATTTT.

V is TRBV3-1 (or the pseudogene TRBV3-2) and J is TRBJ2-7; TRBD1 might be the D (5 bases). CDR1 and CDR2 from the germline V gene are LGHDT and YNNKEL (reference sequence). V lost 4 bases and J lost 3, with 10 bases in between. This CDR3 contains 13 residues. The CDR3 nucleotides are TGTGCCAGCAGCCTGCAGGGCTACTACGAGCAGTACTTC. This sequence encodes CASSLQGYYEQYF.

V usage is TRBV5-4 and J usage is TRBJ2-1, with TRBD2 matching over 12 bases. The CDR3 has 16 residues. V lost 4 bases, J lost 9 bases, and 11 bases stayed unmatched. Germline CDR1 SGHNT, CDR2 YYREEE (reference sequence). The CDR3 DNA reads as TGTGCCAGCAGCCCTAGCGGGGGGGGCCTGGGGTTTGAGCAGTTCTTC. Translation gives CASSPSGGGLGFEQFF.

This clone was counted a single time. V is TRBV7-9 and J is TRBJ2-1; 13 bases agree with TRBD2. The V and J ends lost 0 bases and 9 bases, in that order; junction bases with no gene match: 5. This CDR3 contains 16 residues. Germline lookup yields CDR1 SEHNR and CDR2 FQNEAQ (reference sequence). The CDR3 sequence is CASSLAGTSGAGEQFF. The CDR3 nucleotides read TGTGCCAGCAGCTTAGCTGGGACTAGCGGGGCCGGTGAGCAGTTCTTC.

The CDR3 region has the DNA TGTGCCACCAGCAGAGGGGAGGGTTCACCCCTCCACTTT. Amino acid sequence: CATSRGEGSPLHF. The genes are TRBV15 and TRBJ1-6, with no clear D. The germline gives CDR1 LNHNV, CDR2 YYDKDF (reference sequence). This CDR3 spans 13 amino acids. V lost 1 base and J 9 bases, leaving 7 bases between the germline ends. Looking up the rest from reference TRBV15 and TRBJ1-6 gives the full variable domain: DAMVIQNPRYQVTQFGKPVTLSCSQTLNHNVMYWYQQKSSQAPKLLFHYYDKDFNNEADTPDNFQSRRPNTSFCFLDIRSPGLGDTAMYLCATSRGEGSPLHFGNGTRLTVT.

The chain is built from TRBV11-2 and TRBJ1-5; unclear D gene. Trimming shortened V by 1 base and J by 3 bases, and 4 bases separated the two germline ends. There are 13 residues in the CDR3. Germline CDR1 SGHAT, CDR2 FQNNGV. The CDR3 spells CASSLGLNQPQHF. The CDR3 coding sequence is TGTGCCAGCAGCTTAGGTCTCAATCAGCCCCAGCATTTT.